This TCR beta chain was sequenced in a study of cytomegalovirus exposure and HLA in healthy donors. Study results and caveats: Later work found most CMV-associated TCR beta chains apparently HLA-restricted. Accounts indicate the classifier identified cytomegalovirus status with strong specificity and sensitivity.

A note on this clone: Its antigen is not known.

V lost 1 base, J lost 5 bases, and 12 bases lay in between. Germline V lookup: CDR1 SGHRS, CDR2 YFSETQ. CDR3 length equals 14 residues. Donors likely had unrecorded immune exposures despite being nominally healthy when sampled. Primers for the PCR totalled 60 Vbeta and 13 Jbeta. Measured with immunoSEQ multiplex PCR; TCRdb has only the in-frame clones, and not every one. The sample includes roughly 110,000 clones, approximately 85% of them seen just once. This chain joins TRBV5-1 and TRBJ1-1, with a weak D call TRBD1 (6 bases). Sequences were obtained from PBMCs. This TCR came from a man aged 50 to 60 in good health and CMV-seronegative. This CDR3 reads CASSLSPGVTEAFF. CDR3 DNA sequence: TGCGCCAGCAGCTTGTCCCCAGGGGTGACTGAAGCTTTCTTT.